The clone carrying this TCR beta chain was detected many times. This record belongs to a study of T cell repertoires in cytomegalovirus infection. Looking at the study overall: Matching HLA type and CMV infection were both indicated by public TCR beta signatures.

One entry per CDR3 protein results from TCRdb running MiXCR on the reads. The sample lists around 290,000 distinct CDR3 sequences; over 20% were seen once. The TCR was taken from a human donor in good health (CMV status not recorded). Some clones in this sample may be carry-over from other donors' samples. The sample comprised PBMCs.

This CDR3 is CASSLGSLSYNEQFF. CDR3 coding DNA: TGTGCCAGCAGCTTAGGGTCCCTATCCTACAATGAGCAGTTCTTC. The chain combines TRBV7-2 with TRBJ2-1; D unclear. Trimming took off 1 base at V and 1 base at J, with 8 bases between the two ends. Germline CDR1 reads SGHTA; CDR2 reads FQGNSA. The CDR3 covers 15 residues.